This is a list of T cell receptor beta chains from one sample in a study of blood T cell repertoires in COVID-19. Data came from immunoSEQ multiplex PCR; TCRdb stores just in-frame clones and leaves some out. The repertoire holds nearly 200,000 clones, more than 70% seen once, with about 6.8% in the top ten. Sequencing was done on a sample of peripheral blood. These receptors originate from a woman between 40 and 55 years old who had recovered from COVID-19. The CDR3 runs from the conserved cysteine through the conserved F or W. Fields, in order: D gene, J gene, V gene, clone size, CDR3 DNA, CDR3 protein. D genes are given only for firm matches. Expanded clones get a size class; other rows say once, few or many, or leave the size out.

-,TRBJ1-2,TRBV19,-,TGTGCCAGTAGGGACAGTCCGACTAACTATGGCTACACCTTC,CASRDSPTNYGYTF
TRBD1,TRBJ2-1,TRBV27,once,TGTGCCAGCAGTCCAGGACAGGGGGGTGACAATGAGCAGTTCTTC,CASSPGQGGDNEQFF
TRBD1,TRBJ1-4,TRBV28,-,TGTGCCAGCAGCCGACAGGGGGACAGCGAAAAACTGTTTTTT,CASSRQGDSEKLFF
-,TRBJ1-2,TRBV2,-,TGTGCCAGCAGGTCTGGGGACATCTACTATGGCTACACCTTC,CASRSGDIYYGYTF
TRBD2,TRBJ2-5,TRBV27,-,TGTGCCAGCAGTTCTCTAGCGGGAGTCGGAGCAGAGACCCAGTACTTC,CASSSLAGVGAETQYF
TRBD2,TRBJ2-5,TRBV7-7,-,TGTGCCAGCAGCCCGCGACTAGCGGGAGACCAAGAGACCCAGTACTTC,CASSPRLAGDQETQYF
-,TRBJ2-1,TRBV14,once,TGTGCCAGCAGCCCCCCGGACAATGAGCAGTTCTTC,CASSPPDNEQFF
-,TRBJ2-1,TRBV15,-,TGTGCCACCAGCAGAGATTATAGAGGGCCGTTCTTC,CATSRDYRGPFF
-,TRBJ1-1,TRBV5-1,-,TGCGCCAGCAGCTTGAACGGGGGGGACTTGAACACTGAAGCTTTCTTT,CASSLNGGDLNTEAFF
TRBD2,TRBJ2-1,TRBV11-1,-,TGTGCCAGCAGCCGAAGACTAGCGGCCTCCTACAATGAGCAGTTCTTC,CASSRRLAASYNEQFF
-,TRBJ1-6,TRBV7-2,-,TGTGCCAGCAGCTTCCGCGATTCACCCCTCCACTTT,CASSFRDSPLHF
TRBD2,TRBJ2-1,TRBV12-5,-,TGTGCTAGTGGTTTGGTAAGGACTAGCGGGAGAGTCTACAATGAGCAGTTCTTC,CASGLVRTSGRVYNEQFF
TRBD2,TRBJ2-7,TRBV2,-,TGTGCCAGCAGCGCCCAACTAGCGGGATCTACCTACGAGCAGTACTTC,CASSAQLAGSTYEQYF
TRBD2,TRBJ2-2,TRBV2,-,TGTGCCAGCAGTGTAGGGTCCCCGGGACTAGCAGGGGCCGGGGAGCTGTTTTTT,CASSVGSPGLAGAGELFF
TRBD1,TRBJ1-2,TRBV7-9,-,TGTGCCAGTGGGGACAGAAAAGACTATGGCTACACCTTC,CASGDRKDYGYTF
-,TRBJ2-5,TRBV6-5,few,TGTGCCAGCACCACCGGGGGTAGGGAGACCCAGTACTTC,CASTTGGRETQYF
-,TRBJ1-6,TRBV14,once,TGTGCCAGCAGCCAAGTCGGAGGCAGGAACTCCTATAATTCACCCCTCCACTTT,CASSQVGGRNSYNSPLHF
TRBD2,TRBJ2-1,TRBV5-1,-,TGCGCCAGCAGCTTGATGACTAGCAGAAGCTCCTACAATGAGCAGTTCTTC,CASSLMTSRSSYNEQFF
-,TRBJ1-1,TRBV5-6,-,TGTGCCAGCAGAATGTGGGGAGGGAACACTGAAGCTTTCTTT,CASRMWGGNTEAFF
TRBD1,TRBJ1-4,TRBV5-1,-,TGCGCCAGCAGCCCCAGGACAGGGCAGAATGAAAAACTGTTTTTT,CASSPRTGQNEKLFF
TRBD1,TRBJ2-7,TRBV28,-,TGTGCCAGCAGAACCGGGACAGTATGGGAGCAGTACTTC,CASRTGTVWEQYF
-,TRBJ2-2,TRBV19,-,TGTGCCAGTAAAAACAGGTTTAACACCGGGGAGCTGTTTTTT,CASKNRFNTGELFF
-,TRBJ1-1,TRBV19,-,TGTGCCAGTAGTTCAAACAGGGTGAACACTGAAGCTTTCTTT,CASSSNRVNTEAFF
TRBD2,TRBJ2-1,TRBV11-2,once,TGTGCCAGCATCCTTGGCGGGAGCCGCTACAATGAGCAGTTCTTC,CASILGGSRYNEQFF
TRBD2,TRBJ2-1,TRBV12-3/TRBV12-4,-,TGTGCCAGCAGTTGGCGGGAGAGGAATGAGCAGTTCTTC,CASSWRERNEQFF
TRBD2,TRBJ2-2,TRBV4-3,once,TGCGCCAGCAGCCAAGCCGGGTCTAGCGGGTCGAGGAGTGCGGGGGAGCTGTTTTTT,CASSQAGSSGSRSAGELFF
TRBD2,TRBJ2-1,TRBV28,once,TGTGCCAGCAGTTCCAGCGGGATCGGGTACAATGAGCAGTTCTTC,CASSSSGIGYNEQFF
TRBD2,TRBJ2-1,TRBV29-1,few,TGCAGCGTAGAATATACTAGCGGTTACGACAATGAGCAGTTCTTC,CSVEYTSGYDNEQFF
-,TRBJ1-6,TRBV27,-,TGTGCCAGCAGTTCATTCGGACAAGCCATTAATTCGGCACCCCTCCACTTT,CASSSFGQAINSAPLHF
TRBD2,TRBJ2-1,TRBV23-1,-,TGCGCCAGCAGTCGTAGGTATGGACTAGGGGAGCAGTTCTTC,CASSRRYGLGEQFF